This TCR beta chain emerged from a study of cytomegalovirus exposure and HLA in healthy donors. Study in general: As released early, the data held some 85 million unique TCRs from HLA-typed donors. Study outcomes and limitations: Some V segments, including TRBV6-2 and TRBV6-3, were excluded as indistinguishable. Later on, an analysis tied over 15,000 TCR beta sequences to HLA alleles at 0.05 false discovery rate.

Concerning this clone itself: Its antigen remains unknown.

Both 60 Vbeta primers and 13 Jbeta primers went into the PCR. Profiling relied on immunoSEQ multiplex PCR, and the TCRdb table lists in-frame clones only, not all of them. The data contain 180,000 or so clones, 75% of them seen just once; the ten biggest clones take up about 8%. This CDR3 region has 16 residues. Germline lookup yields CDR1 SEHNR and CDR2 FQNEAQ (reference sequence). Trimming stripped 1 base from V and 5 bases from J, with 17 bases between. Nominally healthy donors were sampled, though unrecorded immune exposures were likely. This rearrangement joins TRBV7-9 to TRBJ1-1; weak D call: TRBD1 (6 bases). This receptor was taken from a woman in her 40s in good health and CMV-seropositive. Sequences were obtained from PBMCs. CDR3 residues: CASSLETGWPVTEAFF. The CDR3 nucleotides read TGTGCCAGCAGCTTAGAAACAGGGTGGCCGGTTACTGAAGCTTTCTTT.